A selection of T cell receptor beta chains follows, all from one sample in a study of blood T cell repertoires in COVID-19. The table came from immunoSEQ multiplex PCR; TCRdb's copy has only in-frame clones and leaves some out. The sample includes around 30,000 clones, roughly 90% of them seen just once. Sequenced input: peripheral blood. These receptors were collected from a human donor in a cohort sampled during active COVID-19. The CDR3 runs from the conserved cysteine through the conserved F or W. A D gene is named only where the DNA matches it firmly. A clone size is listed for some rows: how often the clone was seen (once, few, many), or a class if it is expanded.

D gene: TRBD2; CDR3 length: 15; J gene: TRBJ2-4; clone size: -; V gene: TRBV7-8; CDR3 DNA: TGTGCCAGCGGCGGGGGGGCGGTTGCCAAAAACATTCAGTACTTC; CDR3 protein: CASGGGAVAKNIQYF
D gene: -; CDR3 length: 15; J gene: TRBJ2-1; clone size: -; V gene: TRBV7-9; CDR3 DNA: TGTGCCAGCAGCTTAGGGCTAGCAAGCTTCGATGAGCAGTTCTTC; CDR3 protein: CASSLGLASFDEQFF
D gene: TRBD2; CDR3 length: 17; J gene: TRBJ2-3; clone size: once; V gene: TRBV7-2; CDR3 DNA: TGTGCCAGCAGCCCCATCTTAGCGGGGGACGTCACAGATACGCAGTATTTT; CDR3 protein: CASSPILAGDVTDTQYF
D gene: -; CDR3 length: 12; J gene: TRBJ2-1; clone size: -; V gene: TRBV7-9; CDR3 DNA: TGTGCCAGCTACGAGCAGGGCAATGAGCAGTTCTTC; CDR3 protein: CASYEQGNEQFF
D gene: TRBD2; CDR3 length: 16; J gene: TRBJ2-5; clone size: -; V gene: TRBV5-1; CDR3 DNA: TGCGCCAGCAGCTTGGCTTCGGGGGGGTACCAAGAGACCCAGTACTTC; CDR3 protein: CASSLASGGYQETQYF
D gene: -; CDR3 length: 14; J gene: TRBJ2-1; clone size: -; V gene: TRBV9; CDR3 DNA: TGTGCCAGCACTCGGGGGGCCTCCTACAATGAGCAGTTCTTC; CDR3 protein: CASTRGASYNEQFF
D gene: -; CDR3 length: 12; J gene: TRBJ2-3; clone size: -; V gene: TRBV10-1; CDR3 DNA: TGCGCCAAACTAGCTAGCACAGATACGCAGTATTTT; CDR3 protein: CAKLASTDTQYF
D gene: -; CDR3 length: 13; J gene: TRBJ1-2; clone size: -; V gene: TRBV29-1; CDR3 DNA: TGCAGCGTTGAAAAGGGCAGGGGCGGCGGCTACACCTTC; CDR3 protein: CSVEKGRGGGYTF
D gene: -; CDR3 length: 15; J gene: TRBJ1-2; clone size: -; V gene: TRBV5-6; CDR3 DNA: TGTGCCAGCAGCTTGGGGACAGTCACTAACTATGGCTACACCTTC; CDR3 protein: CASSLGTVTNYGYTF
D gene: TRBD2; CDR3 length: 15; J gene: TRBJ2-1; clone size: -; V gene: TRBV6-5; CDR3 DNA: TGTGCCAGCAGTAAGGACGGGGGGAGGTACAATGAGCAGTTCTTC; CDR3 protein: CASSKDGGRYNEQFF
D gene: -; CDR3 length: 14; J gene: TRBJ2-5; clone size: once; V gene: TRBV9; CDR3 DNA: TGTGCCAGCAGCGTAGACCCAGACCAAGAGACCCAGTACTTC; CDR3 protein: CASSVDPDQETQYF
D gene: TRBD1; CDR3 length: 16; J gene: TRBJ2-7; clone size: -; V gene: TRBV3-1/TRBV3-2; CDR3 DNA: TGTGCCAGCAGCCCCATCTCGGGACAGGGGTTCGACGAGCAGTACTTC; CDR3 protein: CASSPISGQGFDEQYF
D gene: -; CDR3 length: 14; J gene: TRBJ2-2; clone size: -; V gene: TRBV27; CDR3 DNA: TGTGCCAGCAGTTTTCTTCCGGTTGGCGGGGAGCTGTTTTTT; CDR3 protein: CASSFLPVGGELFF
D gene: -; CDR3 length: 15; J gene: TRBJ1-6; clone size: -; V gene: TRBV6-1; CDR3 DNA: TGTGCCAGCAGTGAATCGCAGGGAGGAAACTCACCCCTCCACTTT; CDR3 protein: CASSESQGGNSPLHF
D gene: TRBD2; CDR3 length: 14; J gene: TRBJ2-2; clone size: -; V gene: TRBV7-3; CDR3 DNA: TGTGCCAGCAGCTTAACTAGCGGGAGCGGGGAGCTGTTTTTT; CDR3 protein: CASSLTSGSGELFF
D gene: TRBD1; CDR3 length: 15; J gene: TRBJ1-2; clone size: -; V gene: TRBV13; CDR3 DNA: TGTGCCAGCAGCTCGGCAGGGGGCTCTAACTATGGCTACACCTTC; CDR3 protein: CASSSAGGSNYGYTF
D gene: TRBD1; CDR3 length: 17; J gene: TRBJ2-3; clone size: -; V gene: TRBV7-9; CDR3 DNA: TGTGCCAGCAGCTTCCCGCCCGGGACAGGGGGTGCAGATACGCAGTATTTT; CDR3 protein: CASSFPPGTGGADTQYF
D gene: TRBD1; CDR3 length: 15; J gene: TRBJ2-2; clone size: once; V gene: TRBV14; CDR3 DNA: TGTGCCAGCAGCCAGAGCAGGGGGTCCGCCGGGGAGCTGTTTTTT; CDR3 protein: CASSQSRGSAGELFF
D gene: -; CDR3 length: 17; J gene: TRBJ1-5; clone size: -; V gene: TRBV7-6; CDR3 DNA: TGTGCCAGCAGCTTAGGAGGGGGTCCCCAAGGGAGTCAGCCCCAGCATTTT; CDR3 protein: CASSLGGGPQGSQPQHF
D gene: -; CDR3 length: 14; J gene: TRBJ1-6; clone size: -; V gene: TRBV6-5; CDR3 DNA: TGTGCCAGCAGCCGGGACAACGATAATTCACCCCTCCACTTT; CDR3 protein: CASSRDNDNSPLHF
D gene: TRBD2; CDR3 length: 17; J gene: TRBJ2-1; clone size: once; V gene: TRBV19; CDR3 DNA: TGTGCCAGTAGTACACCCAAACCGGCTAGCGGGTACAATGAGCAGTTCTTC; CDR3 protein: CASSTPKPASGYNEQFF
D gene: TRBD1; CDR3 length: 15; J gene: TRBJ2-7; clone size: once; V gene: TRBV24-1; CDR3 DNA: TGTGCCACCAGTGATTTTACAGGGGGCTCCTACGAGCAGTACTTC; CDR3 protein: CATSDFTGGSYEQYF
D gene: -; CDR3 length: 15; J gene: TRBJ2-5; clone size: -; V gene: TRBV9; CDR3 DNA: TGTGCCAGCAGCGTAGTAGATCGCCTGCCCGAGACCCAGTACTTC; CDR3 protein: CASSVVDRLPETQYF
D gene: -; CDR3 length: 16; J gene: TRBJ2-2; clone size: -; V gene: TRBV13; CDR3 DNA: TGTGCCAGCAGCTTACTTCGCGGGCTTAACACCGGGGAGCTGTTTTTT; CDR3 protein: CASSLLRGLNTGELFF
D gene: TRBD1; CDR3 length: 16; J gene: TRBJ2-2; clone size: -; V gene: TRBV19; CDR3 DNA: TGTGCCAGTAGTATCCGTCCAGGGGGCGTCAACGGGGAGCTGTTTTTT; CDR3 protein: CASSIRPGGVNGELFF
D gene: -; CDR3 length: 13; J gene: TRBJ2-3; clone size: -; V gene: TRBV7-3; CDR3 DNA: TGTGCCAGCAGCTTAGAGGCATCAGATACGCAGTATTTT; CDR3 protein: CASSLEASDTQYF
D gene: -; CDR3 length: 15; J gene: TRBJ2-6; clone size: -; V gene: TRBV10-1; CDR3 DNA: TGCGCCAGCAGTGAATCAGGGGACGGGGCCAACGTCCTGACTTTC; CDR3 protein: CASSESGDGANVLTF
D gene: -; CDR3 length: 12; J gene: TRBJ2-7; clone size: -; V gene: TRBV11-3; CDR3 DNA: TGTGCCAGCAGCCCTAGTCCCTACGAGCAGTACTTC; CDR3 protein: CASSPSPYEQYF
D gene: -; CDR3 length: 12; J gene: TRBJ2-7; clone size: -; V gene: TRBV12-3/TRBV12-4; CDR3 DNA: TGTGCCAGCAGCCGGACAGTATACGAGCAGTACTTC; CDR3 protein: CASSRTVYEQYF
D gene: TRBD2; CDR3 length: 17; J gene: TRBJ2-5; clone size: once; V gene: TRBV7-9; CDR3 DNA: TGTGCCAGCAGCCTGCCAATTAGCGGGGGGGCCGAGGAGACCCAGTACTTC; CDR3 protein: CASSLPISGGAEETQYF
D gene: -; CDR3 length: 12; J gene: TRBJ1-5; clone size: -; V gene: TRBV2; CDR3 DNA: TGTGCCAGCAGTGGAGGGCGGCAGCCCCAGCATTTT; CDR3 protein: CASSGGRQPQHF
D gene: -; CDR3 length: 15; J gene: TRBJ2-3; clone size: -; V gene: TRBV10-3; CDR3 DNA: TGTGCCATCAGTGAGTCGCAAGCTCGCACAGATACGCAGTATTTT; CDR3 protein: CAISESQARTDTQYF
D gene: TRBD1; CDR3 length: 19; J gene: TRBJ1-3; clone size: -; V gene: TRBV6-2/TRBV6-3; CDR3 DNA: TGTGCCAGCAGTTACGGGCGACAGGGGCGTTCCTCCTCTGGAAACACCATATATTTT; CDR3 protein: CASSYGRQGRSSSGNTIYF
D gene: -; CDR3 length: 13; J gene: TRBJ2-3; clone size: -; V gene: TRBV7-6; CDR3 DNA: TGTGCCAGCAGCCCAAGGGAGGCCAGTGCGCAGTATTTT; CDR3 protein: CASSPREASAQYF
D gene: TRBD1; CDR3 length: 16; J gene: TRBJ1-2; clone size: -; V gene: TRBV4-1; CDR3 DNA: TGCGCCAGCAGCCAAGGAGGACAGGGCAGTAACTATGGCTACACCTTC; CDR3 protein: CASSQGGQGSNYGYTF